This passage covers 16 T cell receptor beta chains from one sample sequenced in a study of T cells in Graves' hyperthyroidism and ophthalmopathy. Amplification targeted TCR beta CDR3 regions from RNA transcripts. TCR CDR3 regions were first amplified by RT-PCR with HTBI primers. TCRdb reprocessed the multiplex PCR reads via MiXCR and lists one record per CDR3 protein. The data show 750,000 to 900,000 distinct CDR3 sequences, about two fifths seen once. Sequencing used blood. The receptors shown here come from a man younger than 30 with Graves' hyperthyroidism.

This clonotype occurred many times. The rearrangement joins TRBV10-3 to TRBJ1-4; D not resolved. Trimming took off 3 bases at V and 0 bases at J, with 8 bases between the two ends. This CDR3 has 15 amino acids. Per the germline V gene, CDR1 is ENHRY and CDR2 is SYGVKD. The CDR3 DNA sequence: TGTGCCATCAGTGAAGGATATACAACTAATGAAAAACTGTTTTTT. It is translated as CAISEGYTTNEKLFF.

This clonotype was found a few times. The genes are TRBV10-3 and TRBJ1-2; a weak D match, TRBD1 (6 bases). The V end lost 11 bases, the J end lost 4 bases, and 17 bases lay between the germline ends. CDR1 ENHRY and CDR2 SYGVKD come from the germline V gene. This CDR3 is built from 13 residues. CDR3 nucleotides: TGTGCCCTCTCGCCGGACAGCCTCTATGGCTACACCTTC. It encodes CALSPDSLYGYTF.

This rearrangement joins TRBV20-1 to TRBJ1-5, with TRBD1 as a possible D gene (5 bases). Germline-derived CDR1 and CDR2 are DFQATT and SNEGSKA (reference sequence). The CDR3 loop spans 12 amino acids. V lost 6 bases to trimming and J lost 7 bases, with 13 bases between them. DNA for the CDR3: TGCAGTGCAACGGCAGGGCACCAGCCCCAGCATTTT. It translates to CSATAGHQPQHF.

The chain has TRBV29-1 and TRBJ1-2, with 7 bases identical to TRBD1. CDR1 SQVTM and CDR2 ANQGSEA come from the germline V gene. The CDR3 runs 12 residues. J was trimmed by 6 bases and V by 8 bases; bases with no gene match: 9. CDR3: CSREQGRDGYTF. The CDR3 DNA reads as TGCAGCAGGGAACAGGGGAGAGATGGCTACACCTTC. Based on the CDR3 plus reference TRBV29-1 and TRBJ1-2, the full variable domain is SAVISQKPSRDICQRGTSLTIQCQVDSQVTMMFWYRQQPGQSLTLIATANQGSEATYESGFVIDKFPISRPNLTFSTLTVSNMSPEDSSIYLCSREQGRDGYTFGSGTRLTVV.

The gene calls are TRBV7-2 and TRBJ1-1, with D unresolved. This CDR3 is built from 15 residues. CDR1 is SGHTA and CDR2 is FQGNSA in the germline V gene. Trimming pared 5 bases from V and 7 bases from J, leaving 20 bases between. As DNA, the CDR3 is TGTGCCAGCAGCCGCACGGGAGAAGCCCAGGTTGAAGCTTTCTTT. It codes for CASSRTGEAQVEAFF.

This clonotype has only a few counts. This chain links TRBV7-8 with TRBJ1-5; TRBD1 matches at 8 bases. The junction had 5 bases not matched to a gene; V was cut back by 4 bases and J by 3 bases. Germline V gives CDR1 SGHVS, CDR2 FQNEAQ. CDR3 length equals 15 residues. The CDR3 sequence: CASSSGQAPNQPQHF. The CDR3 DNA sequence: TGTGCCAGCAGCTCGGGACAGGCCCCCAATCAGCCCCAGCATTTT.

This clonotype was seen only a few times. The chain joins TRBV24-1 to TRBJ2-5; possible D gene TRBD2, 6 bases. The germline V gene has CDR1 KGHDR and CDR2 SFDVKD. The CDR3 is made up of 15 amino acids. Trimming shortened V by 5 bases and J by 5 bases, and 17 bases separated the two germline ends. The CDR3 is CATSVPGSREETQYF. In DNA, the CDR3 is TGTGCCACCAGTGTCCCGGGGTCTCGGGAGGAGACCCAGTACTTC.

A few counts support this clonotype. The rearrangement uses TRBV7-2 and TRBJ1-5; TRBD1 is a possible D gene (5 bases). Germline loops: CDR1 SGHTA, CDR2 FQGNSA. Trimming removed 2 bases at V and 1 base at J, with 15 bases between. This CDR3 is 17 amino acids long. CDR3 nucleotide sequence: TGTGCCAGCAGCTTATCTTGGGGTGAGGGGAGCAATCAGCCCCAGCATTTT. This translates into CASSLSWGEGSNQPQHF.

This clonotype was counted a few times. V and J are TRBV7-9 and TRBJ2-7; 12 bases map to TRBD1. V shed 0 bases and J 7 bases; nucleotides not matched to a gene: 4. The CDR3 sequence is 15 residues long. Looked up from germline, CDR1 is SEHNR and CDR2 is FQNEAQ (reference sequence). CDR3 protein: CASSLAGQGAGEQYF. For the CDR3, the DNA is TGTGCCAGCAGCTTAGCGGGACAGGGGGCGGGTGAGCAGTACTTC. Full variable domain (rest looked up from reference TRBV7-9 and TRBJ2-7): DTGVSQNPRHKITKRGQNVTFRCDPISEHNRLYWYRQTLGQGPEFLTYFQNEAQLEKSRLLSDRFSAERPKGSFSTLEIQRTEQGDSAMYLCASSLAGQGAGEQYFGPGTRLTVT.

This clonotype was recorded at least ten times. This rearrangement joins TRBV9 to TRBJ1-1, with D unclear. CDR1 is SGDLS and CDR2 is YYNGEE in the germline V gene. V was shortened by 3 bases and J by 3 bases, with 12 bases between the two germline ends. This CDR3 is built from 14 residues. For the CDR3, the DNA is TGTGCCAGCAGCGCGTCGGCGGTTGACACTGAAGCTTTCTTT. It codes for CASSASAVDTEAFF.

This clonotype came up many times. The V call is TRBV9, the J call TRBJ2-2, with 10 bases fitting TRBD2. V shed 7 bases and J 4 bases; nucleotides not matched to a gene: 4. Germline assignment: CDR1 SGDLS and CDR2 YYNGEE. The CDR3 runs 14 residues. DNA of the CDR3: TGTGCCAGCCAGCGGGAGGGCGCCACCGGGGAGCTGTTTTTT. Translating it yields CASQREGATGELFF.

CDR3 sequence (DNA): TGTGCCACCAGCCTAGGTCCGGGCCGGATAGACAATGAGCAGTACTTC. This translates into CATSLGPGRIDNEQYF. The genes are TRBV24-1 and TRBJ2-7, with D unresolved. The CDR3 extends over 16 amino acids. V was trimmed by 7 bases and J by 7 bases, leaving 25 bases between them. Germline V gene sequence: CDR1 KGHDR, CDR2 SFDVKD.

The V gene is TRBV13, the J gene TRBJ1-1; a weak D match, TRBD1 (5 bases). V lost 2 bases and J 7 bases, leaving 8 bases between the germline ends. This CDR3 has 12 residues. The germline V gene has CDR1 PRHDT and CDR2 FYEKMQ (reference sequence). The CDR3, as DNA: TGTGCCAGCAGCTTAACAGGAATTGAAGCTTTCTTT. Residues: CASSLTGIEAFF.

This clonotype was recorded at least ten times. The chain employs TRBV10-2 and TRBJ1-2, with a tentative D call TRBD1 (6 bases). Germline V gives CDR1 WSHSY, CDR2 SAAADI. Trimming cost V 3 bases and J 3 bases, with 14 bases left between them. This CDR3 contains 15 residues. For the CDR3, the DNA is TGCGCCAGCAGTGATGAACCAGGGGTAGACTATGGCTACACCTTC. It yields the protein CASSDEPGVDYGYTF.

This clonotype has just a few counts. The chain uses TRBV19 and TRBJ2-7; D ambiguous. Looked up from germline, CDR1 is LNHDA and CDR2 is SQIVND (reference sequence). V was pared by 5 bases and J by 6 bases, with 17 bases between. The CDR3 contains 14 residues. CDR3 sequence reads: CASSPLRSVAEQYF. DNA of the CDR3: TGTGCCAGTAGTCCCCTCCGGAGTGTCGCCGAGCAGTACTTC. Complete variable domain (other parts from reference TRBV19 and TRBJ2-7): DGGITQSPKYLFRKEGQNVTLSCEQNLNHDAMYWYRQDPGQGLRLIYYSQIVNDFQKGDIAEGYSVSREKKESFPLTVTSAQKNPTAFYLCASSPLRSVAEQYFGPGTRLTVT.

Of note for this clonotype: A read error may explain this, as a much larger clone is one base away. The chain links TRBV7-8 to TRBJ1-5; perhaps TRBD1 as D (5 bases). Germline-derived CDR1 and CDR2 are SGHVS and FQNEAQ. Trimming left V 8 bases short and J 0 bases short, with 17 bases between. The CDR3 totals 16 residues. DNA for the CDR3: TGTGCCAGCGGCTCTACAGGTCCCTATAGCAATCAGCCCCAGCATTTT. This codes for CASGSTGPYSNQPQHF.